These 10 T cell receptor beta chains originate from one sample sequenced in a study of shared T cell receptors in the human thymus (dated by TCRdb to the early 2020s). Receptor amplification or capture employed the immunoSEQ multiplex PCR assay. Drawn from immuneACCESS, this table holds only the in-frame rearrangements with V and J called that TCRdb kept. Clones are partly lost; checked studies trace under half to an unresolved V gene and leave the rest unexplained. Counted in this sample were hundreds of thousands of clones; roughly 86% of them appeared once. Clones ranked in the top ten supply just under 0.0095% of the sample. The data were also submitted as part of a second study, on human thymus T cells.

The sample comprised thymocytes. The receptors derive from a boy in the first two years of life with a congenital heart defect. Donor details come from another sample of the same person, matched by shared clones.

A single count supports this clone. The chain recombines TRBV7-9 with TRBJ2-1; no clear D gene. Germline loops: CDR1 SEHNR, CDR2 FQNEAQ (reference sequence). Trimming took off 1 base at V and 0 bases at J, with 13 bases between the two ends. This CDR3 region has 17 residues. The CDR3: CASSLGSGGDSYNEQFF. The CDR3 coding sequence is TGTGCCAGCAGCTTAGGTTCCGGCGGAGACTCCTACAATGAGCAGTTCTTC.

The chain uses TRBV15 and TRBJ2-1, with a weak D call TRBD1 (6 bases). The germline CDR1 and CDR2 sequences are LNHNV and YYDKDF (reference sequence). The CDR3 has 15 residues. Trimming took 0 bases from V and 10 from J, leaving 16 bases between them. CDR3 coding DNA: TGTGCCACCAGCAGAGATTTGGGATGGGGGCCGGAGCAGTTCTTC. Protein product: CATSRDLGWGPEQFF.

J is TRBJ2-7 and V is TRBV28; D is uncertain. Germline loops: CDR1 MDHEN, CDR2 SYDVKM. CDR3 size: 11 residues. V lost 8 bases, J lost 7 bases, and 12 bases lay in between. The CDR3 region has the DNA TGTGCCAGCGCGGCAGTACGGGAGCAGTACTTC. Translated, it gives CASAAVREQYF.

In its sample, this clone was seen a few times. The chain has TRBV2 and TRBJ2-2, with D tentatively TRBD1 (5 bases). Trimming removed 5 bases at V and 7 bases at J, with 11 bases between. CDR1 SNHLY and CDR2 FYNNEI come from the germline V gene. This CDR3 has 13 residues. Here the CDR3 reads CASSSDSNGELFF. The CDR3 nucleotides read TGTGCCAGCAGTTCTGACAGCAACGGGGAGCTGTTTTTT.

The rearrangement uses TRBV11-2 and TRBJ2-1; D is uncertain. The V gene's germline CDR1 is SGHAT and CDR2 FQNNGV. The V gene lost 2 bases and the J gene lost 10 bases, with 6 bases spanning the gap. The CDR3 totals 11 residues. The CDR3 bases are TGTGCCAGCAGCTTACACCTAGAGCAGTTCTTC. Its translation is CASSLHLEQFF. The whole variable domain, filled in from reference TRBV11-2 and TRBJ2-1, reads EAGVAQSPRYKIIEKRQSVAFWCNPISGHATLYWYQQILGQGPKLLIQFQNNGVVDDSQLPKDRFSAERLKGVDSTLKIQPAKLEDSAVYLCASSLHLEQFFGPGTRLTVL.

J is TRBJ1-4 and V is TRBV27; 8 positions match TRBD1. J was trimmed by 3 bases and V by 5 bases; bases with no gene match: 8. This CDR3 has 16 amino acids. Per the germline V gene, CDR1 is MNHEY and CDR2 is SMNVEV (reference sequence). CDR3 residues: CASSMTGVFANEKLFF. The CDR3 region has the DNA TGTGCCAGCAGTATGACAGGGGTATTTGCTAATGAAAAACTGTTTTTT.

V and J are TRBV7-2 and TRBJ1-3; 7 bases align to TRBD1. V shed 6 bases and J 2 bases; nucleotides not matched to a gene: 7. This CDR3 has 15 residues. CDR1 is SGHTA and CDR2 is FQGNSA in the germline V gene. The DNA for the CDR3 is TGTGCCAGCAGAACAACAGGGGTCCCTGGAAACACCATATATTTT. Residues: CASRTTGVPGNTIYF. Supplemented by reference TRBV7-2 and TRBJ1-3, the full variable domain reads GAGVSQSPSNKVTEKGKDVELRCDPISGHTALYWYRQSLGQGLEFLIYFQGNSAPDKSGLPSDRFSAERTGGSVSTLTIQRTQQEDSAVYLCASRTTGVPGNTIYFGEGSWLTVV.

This chain connects TRBV9 to TRBJ2-1; 7 nucleotides align to TRBD2. Germline V CDR1 and CDR2: SGDLS, YYNGEE. Trimming removed 0 bases from V and 7 bases from J; junction bases left unmatched: 13. The length of the CDR3 is 17 residues. Here the CDR3 reads CASSVAINGGSWNEQFF. CDR3 DNA: TGTGCCAGCAGCGTAGCGATCAACGGGGGGTCTTGGAATGAGCAGTTCTTC. The whole variable domain, filled in from reference TRBV9 and TRBJ2-1, reads DSGVTQTPKHLITATGQRVTLRCSPRSGDLSVYWYQQSLDQGLQFLIQYYNGEERAKGNILERFSAQQFPDLHSELNLSSLELGDSALYFCASSVAINGGSWNEQFFGPGTRLTVL.

This chain connects TRBV28 to TRBJ2-7, with a weak D call TRBD2 (5 bases). The CDR3 covers 14 residues. The V end lost 6 bases, the J end lost 2 bases, and 14 bases lay between the germline ends. Germline assignment: CDR1 MDHEN and CDR2 SYDVKM. This CDR3 is CASRGTSGTYEQYF. In DNA form, the CDR3 reads TGTGCCAGCAGAGGAACCTCGGGAACCTACGAGCAGTACTTC.

The chain links TRBV11-2 to TRBJ1-2; 8 nucleotides align to TRBD1. This CDR3 region has 15 residues. The germline CDR1 and CDR2 sequences are SGHAT and FQNNGV. With 5 bases clipped from V and 2 bases from J, the junction kept 7 bases outside the gene matches. The chain's CDR3 is CASSDRDRPNYGYTF. Here the CDR3 DNA reads TGTGCCAGCAGCGATCGGGACAGGCCCAACTATGGCTACACCTTC. Full variable domain (rest looked up from reference TRBV11-2 and TRBJ1-2): EAGVAQSPRYKIIEKRQSVAFWCNPISGHATLYWYQQILGQGPKLLIQFQNNGVVDDSQLPKDRFSAERLKGVDSTLKIQPAKLEDSAVYLCASSDRDRPNYGYTFGSGTRLTVV.